This section outlines one TCR beta chain sequence together with its context. Its matching antigen is unknown. Naivety among CD8 cells was defined by CD45RO negativity and positive CCR7 selection, thereby excluding terminally differentiated effector memory CD45RA+ cells. Sorted subsets were amplified in replicate PCRs using approximately 200 ng DNA, roughly 30,000 T cell genomes. Using immunoSEQ multiplex PCR, the repertoire was profiled, and TCRdb retains in-frame clones only, with some absent. The data contain roughly 2.1 million clones, approximately 94% of them singletons. This entry is derived from a study of shared clonotypes between healthy human individuals. Study-wide points: Naive subsets typically showed greater estimated richness than memory subsets.

The sequencing sample was made of naive CD8+ T cells from PBMCs. The source of this sequence is a man aged 18-30 years in good health. Some clones in this sample may be carry-over from other donors' samples.

CDR3 DNA sequence: TGTGCCAGCAGTGTATCCGGGCGGCTCCCTTACAATGAGCAGTTCTTC. Protein product: CASSVSGRLPYNEQFF. The J gene is TRBJ2-1, the V gene TRBV2, with D unclear. Trimming pared 4 bases from V and 4 bases from J, leaving 17 bases between. The CDR3 length is 16 residues. Germline lookup yields CDR1 SNHLY and CDR2 FYNNEI.